This T cell receptor beta chain was documented in a study of monozygotic twins with inflammatory bowel disease. TCRdb reanalyzed the 5' RACE reads and collapses them to one entry per CDR3 protein, without DNA. This table holds about 420,000 distinct CDR3 sequences. The TCR sequence derives from a human donor with ulcerative colitis or Crohn's disease, or a healthy co-twin of an affected twin (not recorded which). Input material: blood.

The CDR3 spells CASSSKQGRNTEAFF. J is TRBJ1-1 and V is TRBV18; TCRdb's assignment of TRBD1 cannot be checked, as there is no DNA. The CDR3 spans 15 residues. Germline V gene data show CDR1 as KGHSH and CDR2 as LQKENI.